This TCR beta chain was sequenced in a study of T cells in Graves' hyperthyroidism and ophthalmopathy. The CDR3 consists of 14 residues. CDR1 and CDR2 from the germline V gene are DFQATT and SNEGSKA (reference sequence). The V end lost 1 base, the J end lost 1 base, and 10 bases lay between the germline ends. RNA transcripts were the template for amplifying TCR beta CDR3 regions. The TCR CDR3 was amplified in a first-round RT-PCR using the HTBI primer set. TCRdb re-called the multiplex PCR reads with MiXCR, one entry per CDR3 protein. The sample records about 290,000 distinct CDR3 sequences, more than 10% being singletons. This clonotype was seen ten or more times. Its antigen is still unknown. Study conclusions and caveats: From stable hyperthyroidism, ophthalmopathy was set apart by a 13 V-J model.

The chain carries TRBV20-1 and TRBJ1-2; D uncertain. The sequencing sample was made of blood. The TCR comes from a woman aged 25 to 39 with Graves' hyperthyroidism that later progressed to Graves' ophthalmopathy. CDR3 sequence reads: CSARGGRNNYGYTF. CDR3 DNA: TGCAGTGCTAGAGGAGGCAGAAATAACTATGGCTACACCTTC.